This TCR beta chain was observed in a study of regulatory T cells in long-lasting Graves disease. Study-wide results and caveats: Shared public clonotypes totalled roughly 2,500 in persistent patients, compared with over 800 in new patients.

This clonotype was found many times. Its specificity is not known. Specified time point: newly diagnosed GD, antithyroid drugs for less than 3 months. The authors made the TCR library using RNA they extracted from PBMCs. With iRepertoire HTBI primers and Arm-PCR of CDR3 regions, TCR beta libraries were built. TCRdb recomputed calls from the multiplex PCR reads with MiXCR, one row per CDR3 protein. The data contain 550,000 to 650,000 distinct CDR3 sequences, 16% of them singletons. The sample was also reused in another study, on T cells in Graves' hyperthyroidism and ophthalmopathy. From that paper: Diagnosis of hyperthyroidism was new in patients aged 18 to 65, and its duration was under 2 months.

The specimen was peripheral blood mononuclear cells (PBMCs), collected at new diagnosis, from a patient treated with antithyroid drugs. This clonotype was sampled from a man younger than 30 with Graves disease.

The CDR3 is CASSPGQASMYEQYF. The CDR3 DNA reads TGCGCCAGCAGCCCGGGACAGGCCTCGATGTACGAGCAGTACTTC. This chain links TRBV5-1 with TRBJ2-7; TRBD1 agrees at 8 bases. Germline CDR1 and CDR2: SGHRS and YFSETQ. V trimming: 4 bases; J trimming: 4 bases; junction bases outside the gene matches: 10. CDR3 length equals 15 residues.